These 14 T cell receptor beta chains originate from one sample sequenced in a study of T cell responses to AZD1222 COVID-19 vaccine. Method: immunoSEQ multiplex PCR; TCRdb's copy keeps in-frame clones and lacks some. The sample holds 100,000 to 110,000 clones, about 87% seen once. The specimen comprised peripheral blood, sampled on day 0 of MenACWY control vaccination. These TCRs come from an adult in good health.

The chain is built from TRBV29-1 and TRBJ2-7; a weak D match, TRBD1 (5 bases). V gave up 6 bases and J gave up 4 bases, with 16 bases separating them. Germline V gene lookup returns CDR1 SQVTM and CDR2 ANQGSEA. This CDR3 spans 13 amino acids. CDR3 nucleotides: TGCAGCGTATGGGCGGAAGGGGCATACGAGCAGTACTTC. Residues: CSVWAEGAYEQYF.

The rearrangement links TRBV11-2 to TRBJ1-4; no reliable D call. There are 13 residues in the CDR3. The V end lost 1 base, the J end lost 5 bases, and 5 bases lay between the germline ends. CDR1 is SGHAT, CDR2 FQNNGV, per germline. CDR3 in amino acids: CASSLGRNEKLFF. CDR3 DNA sequence: TGTGCCAGCAGCTTAGGGAGAAATGAAAAACTGTTTTTT.

The chain links TRBV11-2 to TRBJ1-5; no firm D call. Trimming removed 1 base at V and 5 bases at J, with 9 bases between. The CDR3 extends over 14 amino acids. Germline V gene lookup returns CDR1 SGHAT and CDR2 FQNNGV. CDR3: CASSLGRSDQPQHF. The CDR3 bases are TGTGCCAGCAGCTTAGGCCGCAGTGATCAGCCCCAGCATTTT.

The chain carries TRBV28 and TRBJ2-3; 10 bases align to TRBD1. Germline lookup yields CDR1 MDHEN and CDR2 SYDVKM. V shed 7 bases and J 3 bases; nucleotides not matched to a gene: 4. This CDR3 spans 14 amino acids. The CDR3 DNA reads as TGTGCCAGCAATAGACAGGGGGCAACAGATACGCAGTATTTT. Protein sequence: CASNRQGATDTQYF.

In its sample, this clone was seen once. The chain has TRBV30 and TRBJ1-1; 9 positions match TRBD1. The length of the CDR3 is 15 residues. V shed 2 bases, J shed 7 bases, and the junction held 11 bases outside the gene matches. Germline V lookup: CDR1 GTSNPN, CDR2 SVGIG (reference sequence). In DNA, the CDR3 is TGTGCCTGGAGTTCCGCGGGACAGGGAGGCGATGAAGCTTTCTTT. It yields the protein CAWSSAGQGGDEAFF.

J is TRBJ2-2 and V is TRBV5-4, with D perhaps TRBD1 (6 bases). Germline-derived CDR1 and CDR2 are SGHNT and YYREEE (reference sequence). The V gene lost 4 bases and the J gene lost 3 bases, with 19 bases spanning the gap. This CDR3 contains 17 residues. Written as DNA, the CDR3 is TGTGCCAGCAGCCTCGGGACACCTAGTTGGGACACCGGGGAGCTGTTTTTT. This sequence encodes CASSLGTPSWDTGELFF.

The rearrangement uses TRBV6-2 or TRBV6-3 and TRBJ2-7, with TRBD2 identical over 11 bases. Germline V CDR1 and CDR2: MNHEY, SVGEGT. The CDR3 totals 15 residues. V was clipped by 4 bases and J by 1 base; unmatched bases: 3. The CDR3 region is CASSFGTSGSYEQYF. As DNA, the CDR3 is TGTGCCAGCAGTTTTGGGACTAGCGGATCCTACGAGCAGTACTTC.

V is TRBV6-5 and J is TRBJ1-1; TRBD1 matches at 7 bases. The germline V gene encodes CDR1 MNHEY and CDR2 SVGAGI. CDR3 length: 14 amino acids. Unmatched junction bases numbered 7, after V lost 6 bases and J lost 3 bases. CDR3 in amino acids: CASSTEGQYTEAFF. CDR3 bases: TGTGCCAGCAGCACGGAGGGACAGTACACTGAAGCTTTCTTT.

This clone appeared a few times. The rearrangement links TRBV5-1 to TRBJ2-3; tentatively, D is TRBD2 (5 bases). The CDR3 has 14 residues. CDR1 and CDR2 (germline): SGHRS, YFSETQ. Trimming shortened V by 3 bases and J by 2 bases, and 10 bases separated the two germline ends. The CDR3 spells CASSWASLTDTQYF. For the CDR3, the DNA is TGCGCCAGCAGCTGGGCTAGCCTCACAGATACGCAGTATTTT. Together with reference TRBV5-1 and TRBJ2-3, the CDR3 gives the full variable domain: KAGVTQTPRYLIKTRGQQVTLSCSPISGHRSVSWYQQTPGQGLQFLFEYFSETQRNKGNFPGRFSGRQFSNSRSEMNVSTLELGDSALYLCASSWASLTDTQYFGPGTRLTVL.

The genes are TRBV5-4 and TRBJ1-1; D call uncertain. Between the trimmed V and J ends, which lost 2 bases and 4 bases, there was a span of 6 bases. This CDR3 contains 12 residues. Germline CDR1 is SGHNT and CDR2 is YYREEE (reference sequence). CDR3 amino acids: CASSFGTTEAFF. The CDR3 nucleotides are TGTGCCAGCAGCTTTGGTACCACTGAAGCTTTCTTT.

The V and J genes are TRBV7-2 and TRBJ2-7; the D gene could be TRBD1 or TRBD2 (5 bases each). Germline lookup yields CDR1 SGHTA and CDR2 FQGNSA. The V and J ends lost 2 bases and 7 bases respectively, with 15 bases between them. The CDR3 length is 14 residues. CDR3 in DNA: TGTGCCAGCAGCTTACCGGGGCGAGGAAGGGAGCAGTACTTC. It encodes CASSLPGRGREQYF. The whole variable domain, remainder taken from reference TRBV7-2 and TRBJ2-7, is GAGVSQSPSNKVTEKGKDVELRCDPISGHTALYWYRQSLGQGLEFLIYFQGNSAPDKSGLPSDRFSAERTGGSVSTLTIQRTQQEDSAVYLCASSLPGRGREQYFGPGTRLTVT.

The chain carries TRBV11-2 and TRBJ2-3, with 7 nucleotides matching TRBD1. Losses at the gene ends were 2 bases for V and 5 bases for J; bases not matched to a gene: 4. The CDR3 runs to 14 residues. The germline V gene has CDR1 SGHAT and CDR2 FQNNGV. DNA of the CDR3: TGTGCCAGCAGCTTAAACAGGGGAATAGATACGCAGTATTTT. The encoded protein is CASSLNRGIDTQYF.

This chain connects TRBV5-1 to TRBJ1-2; D gene ambiguous. The CDR3 totals 14 residues. With 0 bases removed from V and 2 bases from J, the gap between germline ends came to 8 bases. Per the germline V gene, CDR1 is SGHRS and CDR2 is YFSETQ. The CDR3 loop is CASSLGVQNYGYTF. CDR3 bases: TGCGCCAGCAGCTTGGGTGTACAGAACTATGGCTACACCTTC.

This chain connects TRBV28 to TRBJ1-6; 12 bases align to TRBD1. Germline lookup yields CDR1 MDHEN and CDR2 SYDVKM. The length of the CDR3 is 19 residues. Trimming removed 5 bases from V and 4 bases from J; junction bases left unmatched: 12. CDR3: CASSPRDRGRLGYNSPLHF. In DNA, the CDR3 is TGTGCCAGCAGTCCCCGGGACAGGGGGCGCTTAGGTTATAATTCACCCCTCCACTTT.